This entry lists 16 T cell receptor beta chains sequenced from one sample in a study of T cells in tumors after PD-1 blockade. Data came from immunoSEQ multiplex PCR; TCRdb stores just in-frame clones and leaves some out. In the table there are about 60,000 clones, roughly 70% of which are singletons. The sample was PBMCs, taken after anti-PD-1 treatment. These receptor sequences come from a human donor with basal cell carcinoma.

The table lists this clone with a few counts. The rearrangement uses TRBV2 and TRBJ1-2; D gene uncertain. V lost 6 bases and J lost 4, with 12 bases in between. CDR3 size: 13 residues. The germline CDR1 and CDR2 sequences are SNHLY and FYNNEI. The CDR3 here is CASRGGSSYGYTF. For the CDR3, the DNA is TGTGCCAGCAGAGGCGGTTCCAGCTATGGCTACACCTTC. Full variable domain (outside the CDR3, taken from reference TRBV2 and TRBJ1-2): EPEVTQTPSHQVTQMGQEVILRCVPISNHLYFYWYRQILGQKVEFLVSFYNNEISEKSEIFDDQFSVERPDGSNFTLKIRSTKLEDSAMYFCASRGGSSYGYTFGSGTRLTVV.

The rearrangement uses TRBV28 and TRBJ2-7; TRBD1 matches at 8 bases. CDR1 and CDR2 (germline): MDHEN, SYDVKM. The ends lost 6 bases at V and 3 bases at J; junction bases unmatched: 4. The CDR3 runs 13 residues. CDR3: CASRDRVNYEQYF. The DNA for the CDR3 is TGTGCCAGCAGGGACAGGGTCAACTACGAGCAGTACTTC.

This rearrangement joins TRBV19 to TRBJ1-2, with D possibly matching TRBD1 (6 bases). There are 16 residues in the CDR3. Germline loops: CDR1 LNHDA, CDR2 SQIVND (reference sequence). V was shortened by 1 base and J by 4 bases, with 16 bases between the two germline ends. This CDR3 is CASSIGLLTGFYGYTF. The CDR3 DNA sequence: TGTGCCAGTAGTATAGGTTTGCTTACAGGGTTCTATGGCTACACCTTC.

The genes are TRBV11-3 and TRBJ2-5, with D unresolved. The CDR3 length is 12 residues. V lost 0 bases and J 4 bases, leaving 3 bases between the germline ends. Per germline, CDR1 SGHNT and CDR2 YENEEA. The DNA of the CDR3 is TGTGCCAGCAGCTTAGATGGAGAGACCCAGTACTTC. Protein: CASSLDGETQYF.

This chain connects TRBV27 to TRBJ2-2, with 9 bases lining up with TRBD1. The CDR3 totals 15 residues. Germline values: CDR1 MNHEY, CDR2 SMNVEV (reference sequence). The J segment lost 3 bases and the V segment lost 3 bases, leaving 2 bases of the junction unmatched. The CDR3 bases are TGTGCCAGCAGTTTGACAGGGGGATACACCGGGGAGCTGTTTTTT. This encodes CASSLTGGYTGELFF.

The CDR3 DNA reads TGCGCCAGCAGAACCGGGACAGGGATCACAGATACGCAGTATTTT. Protein sequence: CASRTGTGITDTQYF. The chain recombines TRBV5-1 with TRBJ2-3; 9 bases are shared with TRBD1. The V and J ends lost 5 bases and 2 bases, in that order; junction bases with no gene match: 6. The CDR3 runs to 15 residues. Germline V gene sequence: CDR1 SGHRS, CDR2 YFSETQ.

The chain has TRBV3-1 (or the pseudogene TRBV3-2) and TRBJ1-2; D remains ambiguous. The CDR3 length is 14 residues. Trimming took 1 base from V and 2 from J, leaving 8 bases between them. CDR1 and CDR2 from the germline V gene are LGHDT and YNNKEL (reference sequence). For the CDR3, the DNA is TGTGCCAGCAGCCAAGGGGTCAGAAACTATGGCTACACCTTC. It codes for CASSQGVRNYGYTF.

The chain has TRBV4-1 and TRBJ1-2, with TRBD1 matching over 8 bases. The CDR3 extends over 15 amino acids. Germline CDR1 MGHRA, CDR2 YSYEKL. The J segment lost 3 bases and the V segment lost 5 bases, leaving 8 bases of the junction unmatched. The CDR3 DNA follows: TGCGCCAGCAGCTCCCGACAGGGGAAGGACTATGGCTACACCTTC. Translated, it gives CASSSRQGKDYGYTF.

This sequence joins TRBV5-1 and TRBJ2-1; TRBD1 matches at 10 bases. The CDR3 has 16 residues. Germline CDR1 is SGHRS and CDR2 is YFSETQ. J gave up 0 bases and V 3 bases, and 3 bases lay outside the gene matches. CDR3 DNA: TGCGCCAGCAGCTGGGGACAGGGGAGCTCCTACAATGAGCAGTTCTTC. This codes for CASSWGQGSSYNEQFF. The full variable domain, rest sourced from reference TRBV5-1 and TRBJ2-1, is KAGVTQTPRYLIKTRGQQVTLSCSPISGHRSVSWYQQTPGQGLQFLFEYFSETQRNKGNFPGRFSGRQFSNSRSEMNVSTLELGDSALYLCASSWGQGSSYNEQFFGPGTRLTVL.

The table lists this clone with a few counts. The chain couples TRBV6-1 to TRBJ2-4; D is undetermined. V lost 2 bases and J 2 bases, leaving 16 bases between the germline ends. The CDR3 has 17 residues. CDR1 and CDR2 (germline): MNHNS, SASEGT. CDR3 sequence (DNA): TGTGCCAGCAGTGAATTAATAGTGGGTCTAACCAAAAACATTCAGTACTTC. Amino acid sequence: CASSELIVGLTKNIQYF.

The chain links TRBV19 to TRBJ2-2; D is possibly TRBD1 (5 bases). Germline CDR1 is LNHDA and CDR2 is SQIVND (reference sequence). The CDR3 is made up of 17 amino acids. The ends were cut back, 7 bases at V and 6 bases at J, with 24 bases in the middle. The CDR3 DNA is TGTGCCAGTATCTCCCCTTCGGCCAGGGATTACTCCGGGGAGCTGTTTTTT. This codes for CASISPSARDYSGELFF.

On this clone: This CDR3 is also generated by other DNA sequences in the sample. The rearrangement links TRBV5-6 to TRBJ2-3, with 11 bases that match TRBD2. The V gene's germline CDR1 is SGHDT and CDR2 YYEEEE. CDR3 length equals 16 residues. The trim removed 5 bases at V and 4 bases at J, leaving 9 bases unmatched. CDR3: CASRHVAGGRADTQYF. The CDR3 bases are TGTGCCAGCAGGCATGTAGCGGGGGGGCGCGCAGATACGCAGTATTTT.

This clone was seen a few times. The rearrangement links TRBV19 to TRBJ2-1; 8 nucleotides line up with TRBD1. The germline V gene has CDR1 LNHDA and CDR2 SQIVND (reference sequence). V lost 10 bases, J lost 6 bases, and 11 bases stayed unmatched. The CDR3 covers 14 residues. The CDR3 reads CATASTGGGNEQFF. For the CDR3, the DNA is TGTGCCACCGCGTCTACAGGGGGAGGCAATGAGCAGTTCTTC.

The chain recombines TRBV2 with TRBJ2-4, with TRBD1 matching 7 bases. The CDR3 is 12 residues long. With V trimmed by 6 bases and J by 7 bases, 3 bases remained unmatched. From germline, CDR1 is SNHLY and CDR2 FYNNEI. The CDR3, as DNA: TGTGCCAGCAGATCGACAGGGAACATTCAGTACTTC. It codes for CASRSTGNIQYF.

The chain couples TRBV3-1 (or the pseudogene TRBV3-2) to TRBJ2-3; D is unclear. Trimming stripped 0 bases from V and 3 bases from J, with 4 bases between. The CDR3 is 13 amino acids. Germline V gene data show CDR1 as LGHDT and CDR2 as YNNKEL (reference sequence). The CDR3 DNA reads as TGTGCCAGCAGCCAAGAGGGGACAGATACGCAGTATTTT. As protein: CASSQEGTDTQYF.

The rearrangement uses TRBV7-9 and TRBJ2-1; perhaps TRBD1 as D (5 bases). Germline values: CDR1 SEHNR, CDR2 FQNEAQ (reference sequence). The CDR3 totals 13 residues. V dropped 3 bases and J dropped 6 bases, with 9 bases sitting between them. The CDR3 nucleotides read TGTGCCAGCAGCTTTAGGGGATCCAATGAGCAGTTCTTC. It codes for CASSFRGSNEQFF.